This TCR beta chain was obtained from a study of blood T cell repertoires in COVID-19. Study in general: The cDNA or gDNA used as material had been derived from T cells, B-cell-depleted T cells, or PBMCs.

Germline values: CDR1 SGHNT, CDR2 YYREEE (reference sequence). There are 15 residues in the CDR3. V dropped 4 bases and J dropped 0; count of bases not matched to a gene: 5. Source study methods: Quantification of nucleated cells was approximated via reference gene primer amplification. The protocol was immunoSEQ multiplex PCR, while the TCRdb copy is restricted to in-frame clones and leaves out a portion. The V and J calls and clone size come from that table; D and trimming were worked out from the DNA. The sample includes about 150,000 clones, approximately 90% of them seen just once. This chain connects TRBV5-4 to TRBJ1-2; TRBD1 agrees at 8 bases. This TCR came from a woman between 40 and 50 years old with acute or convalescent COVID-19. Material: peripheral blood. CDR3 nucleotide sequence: TGTGCCAGCAGCCAACCGGGACAGGCTAACTATGGCTACACCTTC. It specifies CASSQPGQANYGYTF.